This passage covers 17 T cell receptor beta chains from one sample sequenced in a study of CD8+ T cells in alopecia areata. RNA was extracted and reverse transcribed into cDNA as the sequencing template. Sequenced by immunoSEQ multiplex PCR; TCRdb stores in-frame clones only, minus some. Of about 120,000 clones listed, 53% were seen once; the top ten hold just over 0.45%. Treatment described: oral pan-JAK inhibitor, 5-10 mg twice daily. This specimen was CD4+ T cells sorted from blood, taken at week 4, from a patient treated with tofacitinib. These receptors came from a human donor with alopecia areata.

This clone was seen only a few times. The chain has TRBV12-5 and TRBJ2-5, with D unresolved. The CDR3 sequence is 11 residues long. V lost 6 bases, J lost 4 bases, and 6 bases lay in between. In germline, CDR1 is LGHNT, CDR2 FRNRAP. CDR3 sequence: CASGGVETQYF. Written as DNA, the CDR3 is TGTGCTAGTGGAGGAGTAGAGACCCAGTACTTC.

The rearrangement uses TRBV6-5 and TRBJ1-2; D unclear. The germline CDR1 and CDR2 sequences are MNHEY and SVGAGI. Between the trimmed V and J ends, which lost 5 bases and 7 bases, there was a span of 14 bases. This CDR3 has 13 amino acids. In DNA, the CDR3 is TGTGCCAGCAGTATCTCAAACCGGGGTGGCTACACCTTC. Its translation: CASSISNRGGYTF.

This clone was seen a handful of times. The rearrangement links TRBV27 to TRBJ2-7; either TRBD1 or TRBD2 may supply D (5 bases each). This CDR3 contains 12 residues. Germline V CDR1 and CDR2: MNHEY, SMNVEV (reference sequence). V shed 3 bases and J shed 7 bases, with 10 bases lying between them. The chain's CDR3 is CASSFNWGEQYF. CDR3 nucleotides: TGTGCCAGCAGTTTTAACTGGGGGGAGCAGTACTTC.

V usage is TRBV5-6 and J usage is TRBJ2-6; D is uncertain. The V end was cut by 7 bases, the J end by 0 bases, with 17 bases between. Germline V gene lookup returns CDR1 SGHDT and CDR2 YYEEEE. The CDR3 has 17 amino acids. The DNA of the CDR3 is TGTGCCAGCGTTTTATTTCAGTGGAGCTCTGGGGCCAACGTCCTGACTTTC. Protein sequence: CASVLFQWSSGANVLTF.

For the CDR3, the DNA is TGTGCCTGGAGTGGAATCTCCGCCTATGGCTACACCTTC. This translates into CAWSGISAYGYTF. The chain uses TRBV30 and TRBJ1-2; D is unclear. Germline values: CDR1 GTSNPN, CDR2 SVGIG (reference sequence). The length of the CDR3 is 13 residues. V gave up 1 base and J gave up 4 bases, with 10 bases separating them.

The J gene is TRBJ2-7, the V gene TRBV29-1; TRBD2 aligns across 7 bases. J was trimmed by 7 bases and V by 4 bases; bases with no gene match: 13. Germline V gene lookup returns CDR1 SQVTM and CDR2 ANQGSEA. The CDR3 is 14 residues long. The CDR3 reads CSVVGAGARMEQYF. The CDR3 DNA follows: TGCAGCGTTGTCGGGGCGGGAGCACGGATGGAGCAGTACTTC.

V gene TRBV4-1 combines with J gene TRBJ2-1; 12 positions match TRBD2. Germline trimming cut 4 bases from V and 4 bases from J; bases unmatched to any gene: 5. The length of the CDR3 is 16 residues. Germline lookup yields CDR1 MGHRA and CDR2 YSYEKL. CDR3 nucleotide sequence: TGCGCCAGCAGCCCACTACTAGCGGGGGGATACAATGAGCAGTTCTTC. Translated: CASSPLLAGGYNEQFF.

The CDR3 DNA is TGTGCCAGCAGGGCCGGGACAGGCAATCAGCCCCAGCATTTT. This encodes CASRAGTGNQPQHF. The rearrangement links TRBV6-5 to TRBJ1-5; 7 bases are a match to TRBD1. Germline assignment: CDR1 MNHEY and CDR2 SVGAGI. The CDR3 is made up of 14 amino acids. The J segment lost 2 bases and the V segment lost 6 bases, leaving 4 bases of the junction unmatched.

J is TRBJ2-1 and V is TRBV5-1; TRBD1 is a possible D gene (7 bases). Germline V CDR1 and CDR2: SGHRS, YFSETQ. Between the trimmed V and J ends, which lost 3 bases and 1 base, there was a span of 11 bases. The CDR3 runs 15 residues. CDR3 region: CASSWGDRSYNEQFF. CDR3 sequence (DNA): TGCGCCAGCAGCTGGGGGGACAGATCCTACAATGAGCAGTTCTTC.

The chain carries TRBV29-1 and TRBJ1-6; tentative D call: TRBD1 (6 bases). Germline loops: CDR1 SQVTM, CDR2 ANQGSEA. The CDR3 loop spans 13 amino acids. V was clipped by 6 bases and J by 8 bases, with 14 bases between them. The chain's CDR3 is CSVGLGAYSPLHF. The CDR3 bases are TGCAGCGTGGGCTTGGGGGCTTATTCACCCCTCCACTTT.

The V and J genes are TRBV30 and TRBJ1-6; the match to TRBD1 covers 7 bases. CDR1 GTSNPN and CDR2 SVGIG come from the germline V gene (reference sequence). V gave up 0 bases and J gave up 8 bases; unmatched junction bases: 7. This CDR3 has 15 amino acids. The chain's CDR3 is CAWSVGQGDDSPLHF. The DNA of the CDR3 is TGTGCCTGGAGTGTGGGGCAGGGGGACGATTCACCCCTCCACTTT.

This clone was counted a few times. This chain joins TRBV30 and TRBJ2-3; 9 bases agree with TRBD1. Germline V lookup: CDR1 GTSNPN, CDR2 SVGIG (reference sequence). The CDR3 extends over 13 amino acids. V was clipped by 5 bases and J by 6 bases; unmatched bases: 6. The CDR3 coding sequence is TGTGCCTGGGAAACAGGGGGCGCGGATACGCAGTATTTT. Protein product: CAWETGGADTQYF.

This chain links TRBV29-1 with TRBJ1-2, with no clear D. The germline gives CDR1 SQVTM, CDR2 ANQGSEA. The length of the CDR3 is 11 residues. Trimming pared 4 bases from V and 6 bases from J, leaving 9 bases between. CDR3 coding DNA: TGCAGCGTTGTGCGTCAGGATGGCTACACCTTC. Its protein is CSVVRQDGYTF. Variable domain in full (rest from reference TRBV29-1 and TRBJ1-2): SAVISQKPSRDICQRGTSLTIQCQVDSQVTMMFWYRQQPGQSLTLIATANQGSEATYESGFVIDKFPISRPNLTFSTLTVSNMSPEDSSIYLCSVVRQDGYTFGSGTRLTVV.

This rearrangement joins TRBV6-5 to TRBJ2-7; no definite D call. Trimming removed 6 bases at V and 3 bases at J, with 6 bases between. The germline CDR1 and CDR2 sequences are MNHEY and SVGAGI. CDR3 length equals 11 residues. CDR3 nucleotide sequence: TGTGCCAGCAGCACTAACTACGAGCAGTACTTC. It codes for CASSTNYEQYF.

This clone has more than one count but fewer than ten. V is TRBV6-5 and J is TRBJ1-5; no firm D call. Germline V CDR1 and CDR2: MNHEY, SVGAGI. The length of the CDR3 is 15 residues. V lost 2 bases to trimming and J lost 3 bases, with 11 bases between them. The CDR3 protein is CASSYGRGNNQPQHF. The CDR3 nucleotides are TGTGCCAGCAGTTACGGCCGCGGGAACAATCAGCCCCAGCATTTT.

J is TRBJ1-1 and V is TRBV5-1; D is ambiguous. CDR3 length: 13 amino acids. Deletions cut 2 bases from V and 3 bases from J, with 8 bases between. The V gene's germline CDR1 is SGHRS and CDR2 YFSETQ. In DNA form, the CDR3 reads TGCGCCAGCAGCTTTGAACCCTACACTGAAGCTTTCTTT. It codes for CASSFEPYTEAFF.

The chain links TRBV27 to TRBJ1-5; TRBD1 aligns across 8 bases. The CDR3 totals 14 residues. The J segment lost 7 bases and the V segment lost 5 bases, leaving 7 bases of the junction unmatched. Germline V gene sequence: CDR1 MNHEY, CDR2 SMNVEV (reference sequence). The CDR3 reads CASSLGQGRQPQHF. The CDR3 DNA is TGTGCCAGCAGTCTTGGACAGGGCCGACAGCCCCAGCATTTT.